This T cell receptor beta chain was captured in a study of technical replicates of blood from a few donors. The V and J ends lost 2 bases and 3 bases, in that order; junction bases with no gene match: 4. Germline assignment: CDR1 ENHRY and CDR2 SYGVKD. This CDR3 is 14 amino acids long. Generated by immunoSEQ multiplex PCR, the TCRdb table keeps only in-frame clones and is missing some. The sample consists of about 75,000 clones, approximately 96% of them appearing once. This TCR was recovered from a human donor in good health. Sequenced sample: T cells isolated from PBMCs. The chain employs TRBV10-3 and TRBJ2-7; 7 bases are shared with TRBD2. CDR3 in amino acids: CAISELGLDYEQYF. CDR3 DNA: TGTGCCATCAGTGAGCTCGGACTAGACTACGAGCAGTACTTC.